These 30 T cell receptor beta chains were sequenced from one sample in a study of CD8 T cells in Susac syndrome. Random hexamers were used to reverse transcribe roughly 0.5 to 1 ug of RNA. From the immunoSEQ multiplex PCR reads, TCRdb called clonotypes with MiXCR, one entry per CDR3 protein. The sample contains approximately 190,000 distinct CDR3 sequences, 95% of which appear only once. Sequencing was performed on CD4+ T cells from PBMCs. These receptors were taken from a human donor with Susac syndrome.

V is TRBV30 and J is TRBJ2-5; 9 bases agree with TRBD2. The CDR3 spans 15 residues. Trimming took 3 bases from V and 2 from J; bases not matched to a gene: 7. Germline CDR1 GTSNPN, CDR2 SVGIG (reference sequence). For the CDR3, the DNA is TGTGCCTGGAGCTATGCTAGCGGGGTGCAAGAGACCCAGTACTTC. Translated, it gives CAWSYASGVQETQYF.

This chain joins TRBV7-2 and TRBJ2-4, with TRBD1 identical over 7 bases. Looked up from germline, CDR1 is SGHTA and CDR2 is FQGNSA. CDR3 length: 11 amino acids. With V trimmed by 2 bases and J by 14 bases, 3 bases remained unmatched. CDR3 sequence (DNA): TGTGCCAGCAGCTTAACACAGGGGAAGTACTTC. Translated, it gives CASSLTQGKYF. Using reference TRBV7-2 and TRBJ2-4 for the parts outside the CDR3, the full variable domain is GAGVSQSPSNKVTEKGKDVELRCDPISGHTALYWYRQSLGQGLEFLIYFQGNSAPDKSGLPSDRFSAERTGGSVSTLTIQRTQQEDSAVYLCASSLTQGKYFGAGTRLSVL.

V gene TRBV12-3 or TRBV12-4 combines with J gene TRBJ1-1; TRBD1 might be the D (5 bases). CDR3 length: 16 residues. V gave up 9 bases and J gave up 0 bases, with 20 bases separating them. CDR3 in DNA: TGTGCCAGGGAGGGACCCAACAATTCTATGAACACTGAAGCTTTCTTT. Its translation: CAREGPNNSMNTEAFF.

In the case of this clonotype: At one end the junction does not follow the germline gene, possibly because of a read error. The chain is built from TRBV5-4 and TRBJ2-3; 7 positions agree with TRBD1. Germline V CDR1 and CDR2: SGHNT, YYREEE (reference sequence). The length of the CDR3 is 14 residues. The CDR3, as DNA: TGTGCCAGCAGCCGACAGGGTTCCACAAATACGCAGTATTTT. This codes for CASSRQGSTNTQYF.

This chain uses TRBV6-2 or TRBV6-3 with TRBJ2-2; D remains ambiguous. The CDR3 contains 15 residues. Germline-derived CDR1 and CDR2 are MNHEY and SVGEGT. The germline V and J ends were trimmed by 2 bases and 2 bases, with 9 bases remaining between them. This chain's CDR3 is CASSYGQINTGELFF. Here the CDR3 DNA reads TGTGCCAGCAGTTACGGGCAGATCAACACCGGGGAGCTGTTTTTT.

The chain is built from TRBV9 and TRBJ2-5; 12 positions agree with TRBD2. The CDR3 is 15 amino acids. The V segment lost 0 bases and the J segment 7 bases; nucleotides outside the gene matches: 4. CDR1 and CDR2 from the germline V gene are SGDLS and YYNGEE. The CDR3 reads CASSVGLAGVGTQYF. In nucleotides, the CDR3 is TGTGCCAGCAGCGTAGGACTAGCGGGGGTTGGGACCCAGTACTTC.

The chain links TRBV4-3 to TRBJ2-2; D gene uncertain. The V and J ends lost 1 base and 0 bases respectively, with 9 bases between them. The CDR3 contains 16 residues. The V gene's germline CDR1 is LGHNA and CDR2 YSLEER. CDR3 amino acids: CASSQGASPNTGELFF. CDR3 nucleotides: TGCGCCAGCAGCCAAGGTGCAAGCCCGAACACCGGGGAGCTGTTTTTT.

This clonotype was counted a single time. The rearrangement links TRBV20-1 to TRBJ2-1, with 10 bases fitting TRBD2. The length of the CDR3 is 15 residues. Germline lookup yields CDR1 DFQATT and CDR2 SNEGSKA (reference sequence). With V trimmed by 3 bases and J by 3 bases, 5 bases remained unmatched. The CDR3 DNA is TGCAGTGCTAGGAAGCGGGGGGGCGGCTACAATGAGCAGTTCTTC. This codes for CSARKRGGGYNEQFF.

This rearrangement joins TRBV5-6 to TRBJ1-1, with a tentative D call TRBD1 (5 bases). Germline assignment: CDR1 SGHDT and CDR2 YYEEEE. V lost 4 bases to trimming and J lost 1 base, with 14 bases between them. CDR3 length: 15 residues. CDR3 bases: TGTGCCAGCAGCGGGGCCGCCACGGAGAACACTGAAGCTTTCTTT. Encoded protein: CASSGAATENTEAFF.

This chain links TRBV9 with TRBJ2-3; TRBD2 might be the D (5 bases). Germline CDR1 reads SGDLS; CDR2 reads YYNGEE. The V gene lost 2 bases and the J gene lost 1 base, with 8 bases spanning the gap. CDR3 size: 14 residues. CDR3 region: CASSVLGGTDTQYF. CDR3 coding DNA: TGTGCCAGCAGCGTCCTCGGGGGCACAGATACGCAGTATTTT. The full variable domain, rest sourced from reference TRBV9 and TRBJ2-3, is DSGVTQTPKHLITATGQRVTLRCSPRSGDLSVYWYQQSLDQGLQFLIQYYNGEERAKGNILERFSAQQFPDLHSELNLSSLELGDSALYFCASSVLGGTDTQYFGPGTRLTVL.

The chain carries TRBV2 and TRBJ1-2; D gene unclear. Trimming left V 2 bases short and J 10 bases short, with 8 bases between. CDR3 length: 11 residues. Germline CDR1 and CDR2: SNHLY and FYNNEI. The CDR3 reads CASSETASYTF. In DNA form, the CDR3 reads TGTGCCAGCAGTGAAACGGCCTCCTACACCTTC.

This chain joins TRBV5-6 and TRBJ1-2; the D gene is possibly TRBD1 (5 bases). The CDR3 is 14 amino acids. The V gene lost 4 bases and the J gene lost 4 bases, with 14 bases spanning the gap. Germline loops: CDR1 SGHDT, CDR2 YYEEEE. The CDR3 DNA reads as TGTGCCAGCAGCCTGACGGACACTGGCTATGGCTACACCTTC. This encodes CASSLTDTGYGYTF. Using reference TRBV5-6 and TRBJ1-2 for the parts outside the CDR3, the full variable domain is DAGVTQSPTHLIKTRGQQVTLRCSPKSGHDTVSWYQQALGQGPQFIFQYYEEEERQRGNFPDRFSGHQFPNYSSELNVNALLLGDSALYLCASSLTDTGYGYTFGSGTRLTVV.

The chain recombines TRBV6-5 with TRBJ2-7; possibly TRBD2 for D (5 bases). Trimming took off 7 bases at V and 4 bases at J, with 14 bases between the two ends. The germline V gene has CDR1 MNHEY and CDR2 SVGAGI. The CDR3 is 13 residues long. The CDR3: CASKLAGRYEQYF. CDR3 sequence (DNA): TGTGCCAGCAAACTCGCGGGCCGGTACGAGCAGTACTTC.

This clonotype was counted a single time. The chain joins TRBV2 to TRBJ2-7; 7 bases are shared with TRBD2. This CDR3 comprises 14 residues. CDR1 and CDR2 (germline): SNHLY, FYNNEI. The V gene end was trimmed by 6 bases and the J gene end by 0 bases; junction bases not matched to a gene: 5. The CDR3 loop reads CASRTGTNSYEQYF. The CDR3, as DNA: TGTGCCAGCAGGACCGGGACTAACTCCTACGAGCAGTACTTC.

The V and J genes are TRBV5-4 and TRBJ1-3; D unclear. Trimming removed 9 bases from V and 0 bases from J, with 19 bases in between. Germline V CDR1 and CDR2: SGHNT, YYREEE (reference sequence). CDR3 size: 16 residues. CDR3 amino acids: CATSDRRRTSGNTIYF. The CDR3 coding sequence is TGTGCCACCTCTGATCGTAGGCGGACCTCTGGAAACACCATATATTTT.

The genes are TRBV29-1 and TRBJ2-2, with 7 bases identical to TRBD1. The germline V gene has CDR1 SQVTM and CDR2 ANQGSEA. J lost 2 bases, V lost 7 bases, and 4 bases had no gene match. The CDR3 consists of 13 residues. CDR3: CSGTGANTGELFF. DNA for the CDR3: TGCAGCGGCACAGGGGCAAACACCGGGGAGCTGTTTTTT.

The V gene is TRBV30, the J gene TRBJ1-6; the D is unclear. This CDR3 contains 11 residues. The V gene's germline CDR1 is GTSNPN and CDR2 SVGIG (reference sequence). Trimming stripped 3 bases from V and 7 bases from J, with 4 bases between. CDR3 loop: CAWRENSPLHF. In DNA, the CDR3 is TGTGCCTGGAGGGAAAATTCACCCCTCCACTTT.

This chain joins TRBV30 and TRBJ2-7; D possibly corresponds to TRBD2 (6 bases). The CDR3 length is 13 residues. The germline V and J ends were trimmed by 0 bases and 6 bases, with 12 bases remaining between them. Germline loops: CDR1 GTSNPN, CDR2 SVGIG (reference sequence). CDR3 DNA sequence: TGTGCCTGGAGTGTAAGCGCGGGGCTCGAGCAGTACTTC. It yields the protein CAWSVSAGLEQYF.

J is TRBJ2-7 and V is TRBV6-6; D unresolved. The ends were cut back, 0 bases at V and 1 base at J, with 10 bases in the middle. Germline assignment: CDR1 MNHNY and CDR2 SVGAGI (reference sequence). This CDR3 comprises 15 residues. CDR3 sequence (DNA): TGTGCCAGCAGTTACTCGTTTCGCGATTCCTACGAGCAGTACTTC. Protein sequence: CASSYSFRDSYEQYF.

About this clonotype itself: An end of the junction differs from the germline gene, which may be a read error. V usage is TRBV7-7 and J usage is TRBJ1-4; 7 bases fit TRBD1. The CDR3 runs to 15 residues. The germline V gene encodes CDR1 SSHAT and CDR2 FNYEAQ (reference sequence). CDR3 DNA sequence: TGTGCTAGCAGCTTAGGGGGCCGACCTAATGAAAAACTGTTTTTT. Translation: CASSLGGRPNEKLFF.

The chain has TRBV7-9 and TRBJ1-1; unclear D gene. This CDR3 region has 13 residues. Germline V gene data show CDR1 as SEHNR and CDR2 as FQNEAQ (reference sequence). V lost 7 bases and J 7 bases, leaving 16 bases between the germline ends. The CDR3 coding sequence is TGTGCCAGCACCTCTCCGTTCCCCTATGAAGCTTTCTTT. Translating gives CASTSPFPYEAFF. Using reference TRBV7-9 and TRBJ1-1 for the parts outside the CDR3, the full variable domain is DTGVSQNPRHKITKRGQNVTFRCDPISEHNRLYWYRQTLGQGPEFLTYFQNEAQLEKSRLLSDRFSAERPKGSFSTLEIQRTEQGDSAMYLCASTSPFPYEAFFGQGTRLTVV.

The chain combines TRBV5-1 with TRBJ1-1; 8 bases match TRBD1. The germline V gene encodes CDR1 SGHRS and CDR2 YFSETQ. V lost 3 bases, J lost 6 bases, and 10 bases stayed unmatched. CDR3 length equals 15 residues. CDR3 residues: CASSYGTGVLSEAFF. The CDR3 nucleotides are TGCGCCAGCAGCTATGGGACAGGCGTGCTGTCTGAAGCTTTCTTT.

V gene TRBV4-2 combines with J gene TRBJ1-2, with D possibly TRBD1 on 5 matching bases. Germline V CDR1 and CDR2: LGHNA, YNFKEQ. The CDR3 has 13 residues. Trimming shortened V by 0 bases and J by 7 bases, and 9 bases separated the two germline ends. The CDR3: CASSQDRERGYTF. The CDR3 DNA follows: TGTGCCAGCAGCCAAGACAGGGAACGTGGCTACACCTTC.

The rearrangement links TRBV4-3 to TRBJ2-1, with D perhaps TRBD2 (5 bases). Germline V gene sequence: CDR1 LGHNA, CDR2 YSLEER. The CDR3 is 16 amino acids. V shed 1 base and J shed 2 bases, with 12 bases lying between them. The CDR3 reads CASSQARTFPYNEQFF. The CDR3 DNA reads as TGCGCCAGCAGCCAAGCCCGGACTTTTCCCTACAATGAGCAGTTCTTC.

This sequence joins TRBV4-1 and TRBJ1-1; D gene unclear. From germline, CDR1 is MGHRA and CDR2 YSYEKL. V lost 0 bases, J lost 8 bases, and 7 bases lay in between. This CDR3 region has 12 residues. CDR3 DNA: TGCGCCAGCAGCCAAGATCCGGTCGAAGCTTTCTTT. Protein sequence: CASSQDPVEAFF.

The genes are TRBV6-6 and TRBJ2-7; D is possibly TRBD2 (6 bases). Between the trimmed V and J ends, which lost 4 bases and 7 bases, there was a span of 17 bases. CDR1 and CDR2 from the germline V gene are MNHNY and SVGAGI (reference sequence). CDR3 length: 14 amino acids. This CDR3 reads CASSSPGGSGEQYF. The DNA for the CDR3 is TGTGCCAGCAGTTCTCCCGGGGGTTCGGGGGAGCAGTACTTC.

The CDR3 DNA is TGCAGTGCGCGGACAGTAAATCAGCCCCAGCATTTT. It encodes CSARTVNQPQHF. V usage is TRBV20-1 and J usage is TRBJ1-5; D possibly corresponds to TRBD1 (6 bases). Germline-derived CDR1 and CDR2 are DFQATT and SNEGSKA (reference sequence). The CDR3 totals 12 residues. The V end lost 6 bases, the J end lost 4 bases, and 10 bases lay between the germline ends.

The CDR3 DNA sequence: TGTGCCACCCACAAACCGGGACTAGTGCAAGATACGCAGTATTTT. Its protein product is CATHKPGLVQDTQYF. The V call is TRBV27, the J call TRBJ2-3; TRBD2 aligns across 8 bases. The CDR3 length is 15 residues. With 10 bases clipped from V and 5 bases from J, the junction kept 14 bases outside the gene matches. Per germline, CDR1 MNHEY and CDR2 SMNVEV (reference sequence).

The V gene is TRBV29-1, the J gene TRBJ2-1; D may correspond to TRBD1 or TRBD2 (6 bases each). The CDR3 runs 17 residues. Germline-derived CDR1 and CDR2 are SQVTM and ANQGSEA. Trimming pared 4 bases from V and 9 bases from J, leaving 28 bases between. The CDR3 DNA sequence: TGCAGCGTTGGACAACTCGAGGGGGGCGCGGTCCGTGTTGAGCAGTTCTTC. Its translation is CSVGQLEGGAVRVEQFF.

This chain uses TRBV10-3 with TRBJ2-7; D unclear. CDR1 and CDR2 (germline): ENHRY, SYGVKD. This CDR3 contains 12 residues. The germline V and J ends were trimmed by 7 bases and 1 base, with 8 bases remaining between them. CDR3 DNA sequence: TGTGCCATCAAGGACGGTTCCTACGAGCAGTACTTC. This codes for CAIKDGSYEQYF.